This T cell receptor beta chain was observed in a study of response to subunit inactivated influenza vaccine. Study-level findings and limits: There was a suggestion from the authors that each seasonal influenza vaccination recruits few new T cells.

Only a few counts were recorded for this clonotype. Its antigen is unknown. The CDR3 runs to 13 residues. CDR1 MGHRA and CDR2 YSYEKL come from the germline V gene. Trimming removed 1 base from V and 3 bases from J, with 5 bases in between. Via MiXCR, TCRdb re-called the RT-PCR reads, giving one row per CDR3 protein. The table has 530,000 or so distinct CDR3 sequences, 14% seen once. This clonotype was obtained from a man aged 50 to 59 who received an inactivated influenza vaccine. The V gene is TRBV4-1, the J gene TRBJ2-3, with D hard to call. The sample here was PBMCs from blood, taken 11 to 12 days after vaccination. CDR3 amino acids: CASSQVPTDTQYF. The CDR3 DNA reads as TGCGCCAGCAGCCAAGTCCCTACAGATACGCAGTATTTT.